This TCR beta chain was retrieved from a study of identical twins (dated by TCRdb to the mid-2010s). At the level of the whole study: To test whether fetal clonotypes persist, the study used deep sequencing on TCR alpha and beta repertoires from monozygotic twins, unrelated adults of various ages, and cord blood. To rule out contamination, replicate twin experiments were performed at different times with different library preparation protocols. Overall results and qualifications from the work: In beta out-of-frame sequences, excess twin sharing was weaker, because having fewer shared sequences lowered the signal-to-noise ratio. Invariant T cells such as MAIT and iNKT could partly confound zero-insertion analyses, though diverse VJ usage argued against this for most clonotypes. In monozygotic twins, recombination models systematically underestimated out-of-frame TCR alpha sharing, but the models matched the sharing seen between unrelated individuals. Compared with coincidental sharing between unrelated individuals, an excess of low generation-probability sequences was observed among out-of-frame TCR alpha sequences shared between twins. Abundant cord blood beta clonotypes carried fewer insertions; young adult naive repertoires showed a weaker similar trend, while memory repertoires showed none. Conclusions relied on cross-sectional statistical analysis, since the same donors could not be followed over many years.

Every donor in the study was a healthy Caucasian. Regarding this clonotype: Its recognized antigen is unknown. No base quality information exists; no much larger clone differs at one position.

Library preparation employed 5' RACE. Sequenced on an Illumina HiSeq 2000. Template switching introduced a universal primer binding site; the final cDNA contained a unique molecular identifier, enabling accurate counting of TCR cDNA molecules. Specific primers in the conserved constant-segment region were used to synthesize first-strand cDNA for TCR alpha and beta chains. To control for contamination, every cDNA library carried two barcodes: a SMART-Mk sample barcode plus Illumina barcodes. TruSeq adapter sequences along with Illumina sample barcodes were introduced in two successive PCR steps. The Illumina HiSeq platform was used with custom primers to sequence TCR alpha and beta cDNA libraries. The paper's processing steps were these. Raw reads were processed with MiGEC to extract unique molecular identifiers, and MiXCR was used to determine CDR3 positions. Recombination models were inferred per individual with the repgenHMM and IGoR tools using an EM algorithm. The analysis of shared clonotypes was done with the tcR package in R, with sharing normalized by the product of cloneset sizes. To study raw recombination without the effects of thymic and clonal selection, out-of-frame nonproductive sequences were analyzed. Starting from the raw public reads, TCRdb applied fastp trimming at Q25, assembled clones with MiXCR and retained in-frame beta chains. A single entry per CDR3 protein holds the most common genes and DNA from its merged rows. The V and J calls come from TCRdb's annotation, not from the publication. This sample holds about 1.7 million distinct CDR3 sequences; about 32% were observed only once. The ten top clones hold roughly 0.3% of the sample.

CDR1 and CDR2 are read off the germline V gene as KGHSY and FQNENV. Trimming takes 3 bases from V and 7 bases from J, and the germline ends sit 10 bases apart. The CDR3 goes from the cysteine to the phenylalanine over 14 residues. Only the CDR3 part of the read is kept: 42 bases, read in frame from the first base. The receptor comes from a newborn girl in good health. Recombination joined TRBV16 with TRBJ1-6, with no confident D gene call. Sequenced input: cord blood. The DNA reads TGTGCCAGCAGCCAGGGAAGAGGGAATTCACCCCTCCACTTT. Its protein reads: CASSQGRGNSPLHF.